Given below is one TCR beta chain in context. Its antigen remains unidentified. The CDR3 has 14 residues. Germline CDR1 and CDR2: DFQATT and SNEGSKA (reference sequence). The data stem from a study of monozygotic twins with inflammatory bowel disease. Regarding the study as a whole: Possibly reflecting limited power, no difference in repertoire similarity was found between concordant and discordant twins.

Template switching incorporated UMIs with a 6-nucleotide sample barcode. TCRdb re-called the 5' RACE reads and gives one entry per CDR3 protein, without DNA. The listing contains roughly 320,000 distinct CDR3 sequences. Input material: blood. The V call is TRBV20-1, the J call TRBJ2-3; TCRdb's D call, TRBD1, is unchecked because there is no DNA. This receptor was obtained from a human donor with ulcerative colitis or Crohn's disease, or a healthy co-twin of an affected twin (not recorded which). The CDR3 loop reads CSASRTGAADTQYF.